The rows below give T cell receptor beta chains drawn from one sample of a study of brain metastases from non-small cell lung cancer. Profiling relied on immunoSEQ multiplex PCR, and the TCRdb table lists in-frame clones only, not all of them. The sample has around 2,000 clones, roughly nine tenths seen once. Sequencing used primary lung tumor tissue. All receptors come from a donor at least 40 years old with non-small cell lung cancer. The conserved cysteine and the conserved F or W are not part of the CDR3 here.

ASNQSYSRNQPQH | TRBJ1-5 | TRBV16
ASSLGDSGNTIY | TRBJ1-3 | TRBV5-1
ASSARVSSLYNSPLH | TRBJ1-6 | TRBV2
AWSHLGYT | TRBJ1-2 | TRBV30
ASRPGSRDGYT | TRBJ1-2 | TRBV28
ASSGTRTEAF | TRBJ1-1 | TRBV27
ASGGIGTEAF | TRBJ1-1 | TRBV12-3/TRBV12-4
AWSKRRYNKVRANVLT | TRBJ2-6 | TRBV30
SVAEVSRDTQY | TRBJ2-3 | TRBV29-1
ASSPGTGQGQPQH | TRBJ1-5 | TRBV5-4
ASSQDGAGELGEQY | TRBJ2-7 | TRBV4-2
ATQSGELF | TRBJ2-2 | TRBV6-5
ASSVGGDTQY | TRBJ2-3 | TRBV2
ASSSLGSGYEQY | TRBJ2-7 | TRBV6-5
ASSPRSGNSYEQY | TRBJ2-7 | TRBV18
ASSYGRGVDTQY | TRBJ2-3 | TRBV6-5
SVERVDGELF | TRBJ2-2 | TRBV29-1
TWRGYREAF | TRBJ1-1 | TRBV30
ATSDPLETQY | TRBJ2-5 | TRBV24-1
SVAGDRQETQY | TRBJ2-5 | TRBV29-1
ASSQDGRGTETGNEQF | TRBJ2-1 | TRBV4-2
ASSVGAENTEAF | TRBJ1-1 | TRBV7-9
ASSLGQGRSPLY | TRBJ1-6 | TRBV27
ASSQDSWNTGELF | TRBJ2-2 | TRBV2
ASTRSDSYEQY | TRBJ2-7 | TRBV7-3
AIRDRVDQPQH | TRBJ1-5 | TRBV10-3
ASSLAARSDGYT | TRBJ1-2 | TRBV5-4
ASNGAGPYGYT | TRBJ1-2 | TRBV19
ASSSGERVTEAF | TRBJ1-1 | TRBV27
ASGQGLGQPQH | TRBJ1-5 | TRBV19
ASSFDRGNYGYT | TRBJ1-2 | TRBV18
ASSQVVLGDSPLH | TRBJ1-6 | TRBV3-1/TRBV3-2
ASSFGPRDYGYT | TRBJ1-2 | TRBV5-5
ASSSSGTGYVYGYT | TRBJ1-2 | TRBV19
ASSTVTGGTEAF | TRBJ1-1 | TRBV19
ASSFTGGRGQPQH | TRBJ1-5 | TRBV19
ASSEGPGRVLLEFIAKNIQY | TRBJ2-4 | TRBV6-1
ASSTQGASNQPQH | TRBJ1-5 | TRBV7-2
ASSSRTVFGELF | TRBJ2-2 | TRBV7-9
ASSEGPGRVLLEFIAKNIQY | TRBJ2-4 | TRBV6-1
ASSYQGLSYNEQF | TRBJ2-1 | TRBV6-5
SGKTVQDGYT | TRBJ1-2 | TRBV29-1
ASSLGQTGTDTQY | TRBJ2-3 | TRBV5-1
ATSTRGDTQY | TRBJ2-3 | TRBV19
ASSQDRLSYGYT | TRBJ1-2 | TRBV7-9
SAEDRSHYGYT | TRBJ1-2 | TRBV29-1
ASSREGSYGYT | TRBJ1-2 | TRBV2
ATSDFGQGAYNEQF | TRBJ2-1 | TRBV24-1
ASSLGGSGNTIY | TRBJ1-3 | TRBV9
ASSIPGISGRNSYEQY | TRBJ2-7 | TRBV5-4
ASSLPGSRGEQY | TRBJ2-7 | TRBV5-6